The present T cell receptor (beta chain) was sequenced within a study of shared clonotypes between healthy human individuals. Study overall: Each donor's CD4 naive and CD4 memory cells filled three plates apiece, CD8 naive two, and CD8 memory one.

Remarks on this clone: Its specificity is not known.

The CDR3 is made up of 15 amino acids. The trim removed 3 bases at V and 6 bases at J, leaving 8 bases unmatched. Germline V gene data show CDR1 as SEHNR and CDR2 as FQNEAQ (reference sequence). Naive CD8 cells comprised CD45RO-negative, CCR7-positively selected cells, excluding terminally differentiated effector memory CD45RA+ cells. Profiling relied on immunoSEQ multiplex PCR, and the TCRdb table lists in-frame clones only, not all of them. The table lists about 2.1 million clones, about 93% of them singletons, with around 1.7% in the top ten. Notes on the study in general: Large depth notwithstanding, sorted-subset sequencing proved incomplete by rarefaction. Relative to their counterparts shared across all four donors, non-shared clonotypes exhibited diminished generation probabilities.

The source is a man between 18 and 29 years old in good health. Some clones in this sample may be carry-over from other donors' samples. V usage is TRBV7-9 and J usage is TRBJ1-2; 9 bases agree with TRBD1. The sample taken for sequencing was naive CD8+ T cells from PBMCs. The DNA for the CDR3 is TGTGCCAGCAGCTTTCCATACAGGGGGCGCGATGGCTACACCTTC. This sequence encodes CASSFPYRGRDGYTF.